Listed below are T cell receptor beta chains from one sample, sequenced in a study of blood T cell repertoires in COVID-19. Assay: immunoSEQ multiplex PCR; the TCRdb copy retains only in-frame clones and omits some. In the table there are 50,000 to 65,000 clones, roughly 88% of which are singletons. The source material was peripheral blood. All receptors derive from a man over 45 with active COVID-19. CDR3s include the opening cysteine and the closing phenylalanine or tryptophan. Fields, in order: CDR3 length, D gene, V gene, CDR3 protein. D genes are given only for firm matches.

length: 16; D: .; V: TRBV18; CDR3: CASSPPRLALNNEQFF
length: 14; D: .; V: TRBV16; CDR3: CASSHPGAHQPQHF
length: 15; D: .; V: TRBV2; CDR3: CASRSLKPRTDTQYF
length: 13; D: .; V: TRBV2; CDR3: CASSTGFTGELFF
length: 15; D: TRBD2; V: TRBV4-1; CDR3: CASSPGPGGTGELFF
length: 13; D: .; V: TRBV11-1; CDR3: CASSPRVGDEQYF
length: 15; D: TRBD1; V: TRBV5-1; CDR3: CASQSGDRANYGYTF
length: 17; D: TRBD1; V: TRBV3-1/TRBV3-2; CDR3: CASSQSPGQGPNTEAFF
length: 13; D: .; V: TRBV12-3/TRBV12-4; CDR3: CASRPNPGDTQYF
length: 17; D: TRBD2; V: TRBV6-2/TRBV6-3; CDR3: CASSYSSPSGIYNEQFF
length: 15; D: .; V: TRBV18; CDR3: CASSPTVLSSYEQYF
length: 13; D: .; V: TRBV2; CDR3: CASSYFRENEQFF